Below, 10 T cell receptor beta chains from the same sample are listed, as sequenced in a study of T cells in localized non-small cell lung cancer. Libraries were prepared by immunoSEQ multiplex PCR; TCRdb keeps only in-frame clonotypes and omits some of them. The profile shows 25,000 or so clones, over 75% of them singletons. This specimen was peripheral blood, taken before any cancer treatment. All receptors come from a woman aged 35 to 69 with stage I lung adenocarcinoma.

The chain employs TRBV19 and TRBJ2-7; perhaps TRBD1 as D (6 bases). This CDR3 contains 13 residues. Germline lookup yields CDR1 LNHDA and CDR2 SQIVND (reference sequence). V lost 4 bases and J lost 5, with 12 bases in between. CDR3 DNA sequence: TGTGCCAGTAGTACGCCACAGGGAGACGAGCAGTACTTC. Translated, it gives CASSTPQGDEQYF.

The J gene is TRBJ2-5, the V gene TRBV2; tentatively, D is TRBD1 (7 bases). The germline V gene encodes CDR1 SNHLY and CDR2 FYNNEI. CDR3 length: 14 residues. V lost 5 bases and J lost 2, with 12 bases in between. The CDR3 coding sequence is TGTGCCAGCAGTTTCCAGGGGGGTCAAGAGACCCAGTACTTC. It specifies CASSFQGGQETQYF.

The CDR3 here is CASSRGSGGAEQYF. DNA for the CDR3: TGTGCCAGCAGTCGGGGGAGCGGGGGGGCGGAGCAGTACTTC. The rearrangement links TRBV11-2 to TRBJ2-7, with 10 bases aligning to TRBD2. This CDR3 comprises 14 residues. Germline V gene lookup returns CDR1 SGHAT and CDR2 FQNNGV. J was trimmed by 7 bases and V by 6 bases; bases with no gene match: 9.

This chain connects TRBV5-1 to TRBJ2-7, with 9 bases fitting TRBD2. The CDR3 is 19 amino acids. CDR1 SGHRS and CDR2 YFSETQ come from the germline V gene. V trimming: 4 bases; J trimming: 2 bases; junction bases outside the gene matches: 19. The CDR3 coding sequence is TGCGCCAGCAGCCGACAGACAGGGTCGACTAGCGGACTTCCCTACGAGCAGTACTTC. Protein sequence: CASSRQTGSTSGLPYEQYF.

The chain has TRBV7-9 and TRBJ2-2; 13 bases fit TRBD2. V dropped 1 base and J dropped 2; count of bases not matched to a gene: 7. Germline V lookup: CDR1 SEHNR, CDR2 FQNEAQ (reference sequence). The CDR3 is made up of 19 amino acids. Written as DNA, the CDR3 is TGTGCCAGCAGCTTAGTTCCGACTAGCGGGAGGATTAACACCGGGGAGCTGTTTTTT. This translates into CASSLVPTSGRINTGELFF. Using reference TRBV7-9 and TRBJ2-2 for the parts outside the CDR3, the full variable domain is DTGVSQNPRHKITKRGQNVTFRCDPISEHNRLYWYRQTLGQGPEFLTYFQNEAQLEKSRLLSDRFSAERPKGSFSTLEIQRTEQGDSAMYLCASSLVPTSGRINTGELFFGEGSRLTVL.

The chain links TRBV7-6 to TRBJ1-5; 10 bases fit TRBD1. The CDR3 totals 14 residues. Trimming removed 0 bases from V and 11 bases from J; junction bases left unmatched: 4. Germline V gene sequence: CDR1 SGHVS, CDR2 FNYEAQ. CDR3 residues: CASSLAPGQGTQHF. CDR3 coding DNA: TGTGCCAGCAGCTTAGCGCCGGGACAGGGGACCCAGCATTTT.

The rearrangement uses TRBV9 and TRBJ2-5, with TRBD2 matching 9 bases. J gave up 3 bases and V 4 bases, and 22 bases lay outside the gene matches. The germline V gene has CDR1 SGDLS and CDR2 YYNGEE. This CDR3 is 20 amino acids long. In nucleotides, the CDR3 is TGTGCCAGCAGCCCAAGGGGCGGGAGGGCCCCTCCCCTAAGAGAAGAGACCCAGTACTTC. It translates to CASSPRGGRAPPLREETQYF.

This clone is a singleton in its sample. The chain employs TRBV11-3 and TRBJ1-1, with D possibly matching TRBD1 (6 bases). The V end lost 2 bases, the J end lost 4 bases, and 14 bases lay between the germline ends. The CDR3 contains 15 residues. Germline CDR1 reads SGHNT; CDR2 reads YENEEA. The chain's CDR3 is CASSLTGALGTEAFF. The CDR3 DNA reads as TGTGCCAGCAGCTTAACGGGGGCATTGGGCACTGAAGCTTTCTTT.

This clone was seen once. The rearrangement joins TRBV18 to TRBJ2-6; D gene ambiguous. The V and J ends lost 3 bases and 2 bases respectively, with 11 bases between them. The CDR3 covers 16 residues. Germline V gives CDR1 KGHSH, CDR2 LQKENI. CDR3 protein: CASSPMGSTGANVLTF. CDR3 bases: TGTGCCAGCTCACCGATGGGGTCCACTGGGGCCAACGTCCTGACTTTC.

The chain's CDR3 is CASSRFRSTTDTQYF. The CDR3, as DNA: TGTGCCAGCAGCCGTTTTCGATCGACCACAGATACGCAGTATTTT. The chain links TRBV11-2 to TRBJ2-3; no firm D call. This CDR3 comprises 15 residues. Germline CDR1 is SGHAT and CDR2 is FQNNGV. V was shortened by 5 bases and J by 2 bases, with 14 bases between the two germline ends.